This record looks at one TCR beta chain sequence and its context. What it binds is not known. The data originate from a study of beta chain features in type 1 diabetes. Study at large: Across all samples, about 100,000,000 sorted cells were examined.

The isolated RNA, all of it, was reverse transcribed, so expressed TCRB transcripts were what got sequenced. This table comes from immunoSEQ multiplex PCR, and its TCRdb copy is limited to in-frame clones, with some not included. The top ten clones hold roughly 1% of a sample with some 300,000 clones, roughly 8% of them seen once. Findings and caveats of the study: A possible short-template PCR bias applies equally to patients and controls.

The CDR3 totals 13 residues. Looked up from germline, CDR1 is SNHLY and CDR2 is FYNNEI. V was pared by 4 bases and J by 4 bases, with 8 bases between. The TCR sequence derives from a woman younger than 30 in good health. Source material: central memory CD4+ T cells from blood. V gene TRBV2 combines with J gene TRBJ1-3; maybe TRBD1 (5 bases). The CDR3 protein is CASSAGIGNTIYF. CDR3 sequence (DNA): TGTGCCAGCAGTGCAGGGATCGGAAACACCATATATTTT.